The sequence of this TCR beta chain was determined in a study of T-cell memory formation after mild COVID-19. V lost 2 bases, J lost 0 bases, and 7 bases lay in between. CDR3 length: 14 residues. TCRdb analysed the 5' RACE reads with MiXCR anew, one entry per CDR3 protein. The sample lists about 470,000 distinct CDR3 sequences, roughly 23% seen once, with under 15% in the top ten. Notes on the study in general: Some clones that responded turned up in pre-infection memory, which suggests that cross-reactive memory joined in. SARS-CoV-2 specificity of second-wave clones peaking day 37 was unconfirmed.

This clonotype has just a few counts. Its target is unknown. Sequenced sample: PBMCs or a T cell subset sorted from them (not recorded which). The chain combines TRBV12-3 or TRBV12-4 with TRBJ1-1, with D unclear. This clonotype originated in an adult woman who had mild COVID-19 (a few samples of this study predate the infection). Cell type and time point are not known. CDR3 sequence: CASSLRAMNTEAFF. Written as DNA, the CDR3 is TGTGCCAGCAGTTTAAGGGCGATGAACACTGAAGCTTTCTTT.